This TCR beta chain was identified in a study of shared clonotypes between healthy human individuals. About this clone itself: At the DNA level, this CDR3 is encoded by other sequences in the same sample as well.

Sequenced by immunoSEQ multiplex PCR; TCRdb stores in-frame clones only, minus some. The data contain under 550,000 clones, roughly 95% of them singletons. V lost 6 bases, J lost 0 bases, and 5 bases lay in between. CDR1 is MDHEN, CDR2 SYDVKM, per germline. This CDR3 has 12 amino acids. This sequence was found in a young woman in good health. The chain combines TRBV28 with TRBJ1-1; D gene uncertain. The sequenced material came from naive CD4+ T cells sorted from blood. Subset meaning: CD45RA+ positively selected. CDR3 region: CASSFLNTEAFF. The CDR3 region has the DNA TGTGCCAGCAGCTTCTTGAACACTGAAGCTTTCTTT.